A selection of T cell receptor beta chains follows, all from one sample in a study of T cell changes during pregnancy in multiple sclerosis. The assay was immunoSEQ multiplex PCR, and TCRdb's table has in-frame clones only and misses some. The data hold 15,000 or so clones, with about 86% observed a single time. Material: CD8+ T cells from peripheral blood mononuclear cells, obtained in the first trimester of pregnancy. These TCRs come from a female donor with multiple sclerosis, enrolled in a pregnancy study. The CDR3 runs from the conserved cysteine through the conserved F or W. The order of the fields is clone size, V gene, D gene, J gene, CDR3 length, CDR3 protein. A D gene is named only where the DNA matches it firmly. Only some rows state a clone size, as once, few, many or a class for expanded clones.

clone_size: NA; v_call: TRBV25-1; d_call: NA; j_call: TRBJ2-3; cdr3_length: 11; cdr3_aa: CASSEYLTQYF
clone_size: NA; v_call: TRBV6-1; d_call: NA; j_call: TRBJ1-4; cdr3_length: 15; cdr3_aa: CASSEAGGANEKLFF
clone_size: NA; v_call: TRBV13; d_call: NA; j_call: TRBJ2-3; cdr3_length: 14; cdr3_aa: CASRTGAGADTQYF
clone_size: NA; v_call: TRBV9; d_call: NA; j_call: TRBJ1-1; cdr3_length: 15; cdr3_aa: CASRRTGGGNTEAFF
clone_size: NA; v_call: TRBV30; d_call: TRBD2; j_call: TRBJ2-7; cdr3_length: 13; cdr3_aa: CAWNVAGDYEQYF
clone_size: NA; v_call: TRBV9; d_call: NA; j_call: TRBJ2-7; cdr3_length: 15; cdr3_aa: CASSPAGQGGNEQYF
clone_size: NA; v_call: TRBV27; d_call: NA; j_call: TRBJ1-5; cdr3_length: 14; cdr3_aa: CASSLGGSNQPQHF
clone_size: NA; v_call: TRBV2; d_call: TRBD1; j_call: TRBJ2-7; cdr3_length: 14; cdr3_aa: CASTETGGSYEQYF
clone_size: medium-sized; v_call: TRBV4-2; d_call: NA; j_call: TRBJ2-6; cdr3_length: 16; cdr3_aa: CASSQESGTGANVLTF
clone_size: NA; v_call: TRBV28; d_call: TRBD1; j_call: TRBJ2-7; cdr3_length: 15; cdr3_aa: CAQPPKDRVVYEQYF
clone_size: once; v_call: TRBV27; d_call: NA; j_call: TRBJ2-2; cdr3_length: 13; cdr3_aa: CASGPGNTGELFF
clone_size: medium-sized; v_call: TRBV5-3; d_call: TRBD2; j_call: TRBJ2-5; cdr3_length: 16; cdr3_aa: CAREGPSGLYQETQYF
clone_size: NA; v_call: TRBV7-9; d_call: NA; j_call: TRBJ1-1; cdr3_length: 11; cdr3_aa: CASSINTEAFF
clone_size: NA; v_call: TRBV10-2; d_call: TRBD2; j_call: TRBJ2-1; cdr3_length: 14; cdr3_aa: CASSETRGIDEQFF
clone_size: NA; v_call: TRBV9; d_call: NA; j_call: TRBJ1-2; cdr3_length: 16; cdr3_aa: CASSVSARTENYGYTF
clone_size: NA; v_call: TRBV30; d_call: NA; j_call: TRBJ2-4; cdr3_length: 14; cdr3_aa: CAWSLGLAKNIQYF
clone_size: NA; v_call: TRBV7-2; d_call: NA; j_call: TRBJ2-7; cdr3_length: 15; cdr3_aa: CASSFFSGSPYEQYF
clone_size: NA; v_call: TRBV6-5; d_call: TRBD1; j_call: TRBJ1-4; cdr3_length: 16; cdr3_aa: CASSYDTTGGNEKLFF
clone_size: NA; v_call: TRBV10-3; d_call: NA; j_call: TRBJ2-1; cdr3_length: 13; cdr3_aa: CAISDATRYEQFF
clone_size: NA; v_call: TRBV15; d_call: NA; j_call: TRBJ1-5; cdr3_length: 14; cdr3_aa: CATSRDLPNGPQHF
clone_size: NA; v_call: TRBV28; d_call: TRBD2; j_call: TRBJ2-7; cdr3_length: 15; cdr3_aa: CASSGAGGLGYEQYF
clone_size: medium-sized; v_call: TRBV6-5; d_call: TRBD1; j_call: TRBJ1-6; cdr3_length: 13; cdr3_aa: CASSYRGHSPLHF
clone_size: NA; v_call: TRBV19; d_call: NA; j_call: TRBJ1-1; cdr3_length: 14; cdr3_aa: CASRWGRDYTEAFF
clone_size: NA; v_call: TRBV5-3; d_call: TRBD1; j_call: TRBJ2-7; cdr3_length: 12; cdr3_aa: CARSRTGQEQYF
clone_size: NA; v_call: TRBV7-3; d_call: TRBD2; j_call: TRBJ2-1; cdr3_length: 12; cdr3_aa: CASSGGNNEQFF
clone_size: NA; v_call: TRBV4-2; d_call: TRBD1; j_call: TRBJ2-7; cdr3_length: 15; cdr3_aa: CASSFRDRTVYEQYF
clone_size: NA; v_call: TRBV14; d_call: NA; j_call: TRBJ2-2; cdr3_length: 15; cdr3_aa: CASSHWDMNTGELFF
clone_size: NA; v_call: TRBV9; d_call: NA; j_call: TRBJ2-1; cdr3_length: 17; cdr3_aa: CASSVARLTKQYNEQFF
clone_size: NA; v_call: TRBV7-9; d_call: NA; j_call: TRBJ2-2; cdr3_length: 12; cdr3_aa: CASSLGPGELFF
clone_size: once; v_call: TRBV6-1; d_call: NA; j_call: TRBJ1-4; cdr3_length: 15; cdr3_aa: CASASSLATNEKLFF
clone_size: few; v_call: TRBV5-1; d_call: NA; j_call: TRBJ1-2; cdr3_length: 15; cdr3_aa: CASSLGGDRNYGYTF
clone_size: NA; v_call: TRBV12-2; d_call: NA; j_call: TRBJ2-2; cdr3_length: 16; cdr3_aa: CASRRQGNRGAGELFF
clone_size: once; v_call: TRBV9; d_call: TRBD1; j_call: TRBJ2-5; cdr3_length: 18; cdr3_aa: CASSFSTRPGTGEETQYF
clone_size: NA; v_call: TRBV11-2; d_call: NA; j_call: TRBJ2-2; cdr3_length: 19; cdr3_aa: CASSSRTGGGLASTGELFF
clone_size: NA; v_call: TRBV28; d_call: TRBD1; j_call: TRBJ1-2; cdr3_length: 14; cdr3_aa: CASSLSGGDYGYTF
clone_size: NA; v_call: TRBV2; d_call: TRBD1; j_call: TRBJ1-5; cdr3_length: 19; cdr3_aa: CASSERRGVGTGENQPQHF
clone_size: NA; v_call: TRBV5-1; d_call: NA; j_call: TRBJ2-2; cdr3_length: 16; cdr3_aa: CASSLYPGHPYGELFF
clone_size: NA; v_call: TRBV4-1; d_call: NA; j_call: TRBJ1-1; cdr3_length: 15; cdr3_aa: CASSQDLGRGTEAFF
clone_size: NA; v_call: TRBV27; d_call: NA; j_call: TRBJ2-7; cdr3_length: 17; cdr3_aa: CASSFLPPGSSSYEQYF
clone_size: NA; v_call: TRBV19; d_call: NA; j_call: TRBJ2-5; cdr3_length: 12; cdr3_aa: CASNGGGETQYF
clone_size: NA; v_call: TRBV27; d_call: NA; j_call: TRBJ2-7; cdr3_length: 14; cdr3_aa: CASSFERRRYEQYF